The next 31 T cell receptor beta chains were all read from a single sample in a study of cytomegalovirus exposure and HLA in healthy donors. Amplification used 60 Vbeta primers and 13 Jbeta primers. Profiling relied on immunoSEQ multiplex PCR, and the TCRdb table lists in-frame clones only, not all of them. Of approximately 120,000 clones in the sample, around 73% are singletons; the top ten hold roughly a tenth. The sample was PBMCs. The origin of the receptors is a man aged 25-45 years in good health and CMV-seropositive.

Here the CDR3 reads CASSFGASGNNEQFF. The CDR3 nucleotides are TGCGCCAGCAGCTTTGGTGCTAGCGGGAACAATGAGCAGTTCTTC. The chain uses TRBV5-1 and TRBJ2-1, with 9 bases matching TRBD2. This CDR3 contains 15 residues. The junction had 5 bases not matched to a gene; V was cut back by 2 bases and J by 5 bases. CDR1 is SGHRS, CDR2 YFSETQ, per germline.

The chain recombines TRBV19 with TRBJ1-5; D might be TRBD1 (6 bases). The V gene's germline CDR1 is LNHDA and CDR2 SQIVND (reference sequence). This CDR3 has 14 residues. V was cut by 4 bases and J by 3 bases, with 10 bases left in between. CDR3 sequence (DNA): TGTGCCAGTAGTACGACAGGAGACAATCAGCCCCAGCATTTT. This translates into CASSTTGDNQPQHF.

This clone appeared a single time. The genes are TRBV14 and TRBJ1-1; D not certain. CDR1 is SGHDN and CDR2 is FVKESK in the germline V gene. The ends were cut back, 4 bases at V and 5 bases at J, with 17 bases in the middle. The CDR3 runs 15 residues. As DNA, the CDR3 is TGTGCCAGCAGCCTCGCTCGGGGTTCGCGTACTGAAGCTTTCTTT. Its protein product is CASSLARGSRTEAFF. The whole variable domain, filled in from reference TRBV14 and TRBJ1-1, reads EAGVTQFPSHSVIEKGQTVTLRCDPISGHDNLYWYRRVMGKEIKFLLHFVKESKQDESGMPNNRFLAERTGGTYSTLKVQPAELEDSGVYFCASSLARGSRTEAFFGQGTRLTVV.

V gene TRBV4-2 combines with J gene TRBJ1-2, with TRBD1 matching over 7 bases. Germline lookup yields CDR1 LGHNA and CDR2 YNFKEQ. The CDR3 runs to 15 residues. Trimming at V came to 0 bases and at J to 6 bases, leaving 7 bases not matched to a gene. The chain's CDR3 is CASSQEGGRGDGYTF. For the CDR3, the DNA is TGTGCCAGCAGCCAAGAAGGGGGCAGGGGAGATGGCTACACCTTC.

CDR3 sequence reads: CASSSGGLLSYEQYF. The CDR3 DNA follows: TGTGCCAGCAGCTCTGGCGGCCTTCTCTCCTACGAGCAGTACTTC. The J gene is TRBJ2-7, the V gene TRBV13; D unclear. The CDR3 contains 15 residues. V was pared by 4 bases and J by 0 bases, with 13 bases between. The germline gives CDR1 PRHDT, CDR2 FYEKMQ (reference sequence).

The chain joins TRBV15 to TRBJ2-4, with 8 nucleotides matching TRBD2. Germline CDR1 LNHNV, CDR2 YYDKDF (reference sequence). CDR3 length equals 16 residues. Trimming removed 1 base from V and 7 bases from J; junction bases left unmatched: 9. The CDR3 nucleotides are TGTGCCACCAGCAGAGCTAAAACGGGAGGGCATAACATTCAGTACTTC. It specifies CATSRAKTGGHNIQYF.

The rearrangement links TRBV14 to TRBJ2-1; 10 bases are a match to TRBD2. In germline, CDR1 is SGHDN, CDR2 FVKESK. CDR3 length equals 15 residues. The ends lost 4 bases at V and 3 bases at J; junction bases unmatched: 3. The chain's CDR3 is CASSRAGGHYNEQFF. In DNA form, the CDR3 reads TGTGCCAGCAGCCGAGCGGGAGGGCACTACAATGAGCAGTTCTTC.

V usage is TRBV7-8 and J usage is TRBJ2-7; TRBD2 matches at 7 bases. Losses at the gene ends were 1 base for V and 0 bases for J; bases not matched to a gene: 3. This CDR3 has 15 residues. Germline-derived CDR1 and CDR2 are SGHVS and FQNEAQ. The CDR3 DNA follows: TGTGCCAGCAGCTTAGTTGGCGGGAGCTCCTACGAGCAGTACTTC. This codes for CASSLVGGSSYEQYF.

The chain has TRBV4-3 and TRBJ2-1, with D maybe TRBD2 (5 bases). With 4 bases removed from V and 10 bases from J, the gap between germline ends came to 14 bases. CDR1 is LGHNA and CDR2 is YSLEER in the germline V gene. CDR3 length: 13 amino acids. As DNA, the CDR3 is TGCGCCAGCAGCCCATCGCGGGTCGCGGAGCAGTTCTTC. This encodes CASSPSRVAEQFF.

In DNA, the CDR3 is TGTGCCAGCAGCGGCAGGGTGGCGGAGACCCAGTACTTC. Its translation is CASSGRVAETQYF. V usage is TRBV14 and J usage is TRBJ2-5; a possible D gene is TRBD1 (5 bases). Germline V gene sequence: CDR1 SGHDN, CDR2 FVKESK. The CDR3 is made up of 13 amino acids. V lost 5 bases and J lost 5, with 12 bases in between. The variable domain in full, with the rest retrieved from reference TRBV14 and TRBJ2-5, is EAGVTQFPSHSVIEKGQTVTLRCDPISGHDNLYWYRRVMGKEIKFLLHFVKESKQDESGMPNNRFLAERTGGTYSTLKVQPAELEDSGVYFCASSGRVAETQYFGPGTRLLVL.

The chain recombines TRBV7-9 with TRBJ2-7; TRBD2 matches at 9 bases. This CDR3 is 18 amino acids long. Trimming took 6 bases from V and 2 from J; bases not matched to a gene: 17. The V gene's germline CDR1 is SEHNR and CDR2 FQNEAQ (reference sequence). CDR3 in DNA: TGTGCCAGCAGTTTTCCCCGGGGGATGGGACTAGCCGCCTACGAGCAGTACTTC. As protein: CASSFPRGMGLAAYEQYF.

This rearrangement joins TRBV4-2 to TRBJ2-4, with 8 bases aligning to TRBD2. Germline V lookup: CDR1 LGHNA, CDR2 YNFKEQ. The CDR3 consists of 15 residues. V lost 3 bases and J lost 9; bases outside the gene matches: 10. For the CDR3, the DNA is TGTGCCAGCAGCCACGGACTAGCCACGGAAAGCATTCAGTACTTC. Residues: CASSHGLATESIQYF.

This clone has more than one count but fewer than ten. The chain combines TRBV5-1 with TRBJ1-2, with a weak D call TRBD1 (6 bases). Trimming shortened V by 3 bases and J by 5 bases, and 11 bases separated the two germline ends. The CDR3 sequence is 13 residues long. The germline gives CDR1 SGHRS, CDR2 YFSETQ. The CDR3 here is CASSSQGRYGYTF. CDR3 coding DNA: TGCGCCAGCAGCTCTCAGGGGCGATATGGCTACACCTTC.

The chain combines TRBV27 with TRBJ2-5; 11 bases are a match to TRBD1. J lost 4 bases, V lost 4 bases, and 2 bases had no gene match. The CDR3 is 14 amino acids. Germline-derived CDR1 and CDR2 are MNHEY and SMNVEV (reference sequence). The CDR3 DNA is TGTGCCAGCAGTTCCGGGACAGGGGGAGAGACCCAGTACTTC. This gives the protein CASSSGTGGETQYF.

The chain employs TRBV5-5 and TRBJ2-2; 11 bases fit TRBD1. With V trimmed by 4 bases and J by 4 bases, 9 bases remained unmatched. CDR1 and CDR2 from the germline V gene are SGHKS and YYEKEE (reference sequence). The CDR3 extends over 17 amino acids. The CDR3 sequence is CASSPPDRGRRTGELFF. CDR3 in DNA: TGTGCCAGCAGCCCCCCGGACAGGGGGCGCCGCACCGGGGAGCTGTTTTTT.

The V gene is TRBV4-1, the J gene TRBJ2-5; tentative D call: TRBD2 (5 bases). Per the germline V gene, CDR1 is MGHRA and CDR2 is YSYEKL. Trimming cost V 4 bases and J 5 bases, with 20 bases left between them. The CDR3 has 16 residues. CDR3 nucleotides: TGCGCCAGCAGCCCAGAGGGTATTAGCGTTATGGAGACCCAGTACTTC. Amino acid sequence: CASSPEGISVMETQYF.

The V gene is TRBV10-3, the J gene TRBJ2-7, with TRBD1 as a possible D gene (6 bases). Between the trimmed V and J ends, which lost 2 bases and 6 bases, there was a span of 11 bases. The V gene's germline CDR1 is ENHRY and CDR2 SYGVKD. The CDR3 is made up of 13 amino acids. CDR3 sequence reads: CAISEQGLGEQYF. The DNA of the CDR3 is TGTGCCATCAGTGAGCAGGGGTTGGGCGAGCAGTACTTC.

The chain employs TRBV6-5 and TRBJ2-6; possible D gene TRBD1, 6 bases. Trimming took off 6 bases at V and 4 bases at J, with 13 bases between the two ends. The germline V gene has CDR1 MNHEY and CDR2 SVGAGI. The CDR3 spans 15 residues. CDR3 coding DNA: TGTGCCAGCAGACCAACAGGGCCCGGGGCCAACGTCCTGACTTTC. This codes for CASRPTGPGANVLTF.

V gene TRBV10-3 combines with J gene TRBJ2-1; 8 nucleotides agree with TRBD2. The ends lost 3 bases at V and 6 bases at J; junction bases unmatched: 7. The length of the CDR3 is 15 residues. In germline, CDR1 is ENHRY, CDR2 SYGVKD. CDR3 in DNA: TGTGCCATCAGTGATAGGGGAGGACTAGCCAATGAGCAGTTCTTC. This sequence encodes CAISDRGGLANEQFF.

The sample holds a few counts of this clone. CDR3 sequence (DNA): TGTGCCAGCAGCGGAACCAGGGGAACTAGCACAGATACGCAGTATTTT. It encodes CASSGTRGTSTDTQYF. The genes are TRBV5-5 and TRBJ2-3; D possibly corresponds to TRBD1 (6 bases). The CDR3 has 16 amino acids. V was clipped by 4 bases and J by 0 bases, with 15 bases between them. CDR1 is SGHKS and CDR2 is YYEKEE in the germline V gene (reference sequence).

V is TRBV28 and J is TRBJ2-7; 7 positions match TRBD2. CDR1 and CDR2 (germline): MDHEN, SYDVKM. V lost 6 bases, J lost 3 bases, and 5 bases stayed unmatched. CDR3 length: 13 amino acids. CDR3 bases: TGTGCCAGCAGCAGCGGGACTAACTACGAGCAGTACTTC. This sequence encodes CASSSGTNYEQYF.

CDR3 amino acids: CASSPAGDGNTIYF. Written as DNA, the CDR3 is TGTGCCAGCTCACCAGCAGGGGACGGAAACACCATATATTTT. V gene TRBV18 combines with J gene TRBJ1-3, with D possibly TRBD1 on 6 matching bases. V was shortened by 2 bases and J by 4 bases, with 9 bases between the two germline ends. This CDR3 region has 14 residues. CDR1 is KGHSH and CDR2 is LQKENI in the germline V gene.

The chain employs TRBV30 and TRBJ1-1; D not certain. This CDR3 comprises 14 residues. The germline V and J ends were trimmed by 2 bases and 1 base, with 11 bases remaining between them. Germline-derived CDR1 and CDR2 are GTSNPN and SVGIG (reference sequence). The CDR3 spells CAWSPQAKNTEAFF. The CDR3 region has the DNA TGTGCCTGGAGTCCCCAGGCAAAGAACACTGAAGCTTTCTTT.

The chain recombines TRBV29-1 with TRBJ1-2; 8 positions match TRBD1. After removal of 7 bases from V and 8 bases from J, the junction contained 12 bases not matched to a gene. CDR3 size: 13 residues. Looked up from germline, CDR1 is SQVTM and CDR2 is ANQGSEA. This CDR3 is CSALFTGTGGYTF. The DNA for the CDR3 is TGCAGCGCCCTTTTCACCGGGACAGGAGGCTACACCTTC.

This chain uses TRBV9 with TRBJ1-1, with D unclear. Deletions cut 0 bases from V and 4 bases from J, with 7 bases between. This CDR3 region has 13 residues. Germline V gives CDR1 SGDLS, CDR2 YYNGEE. The CDR3 nucleotides are TGTGCCAGCAGCGTAGTGGGGAGCACTGAAGCTTTCTTT. This codes for CASSVVGSTEAFF.

The J gene is TRBJ2-1, the V gene TRBV2; D call uncertain. Germline V gives CDR1 SNHLY, CDR2 FYNNEI. The germline V and J ends were trimmed by 2 bases and 9 bases, with 20 bases remaining between them. This CDR3 comprises 16 residues. CDR3 amino acids: CASSERSTPYFGEQFF. In DNA, the CDR3 is TGTGCCAGCAGTGAAAGGTCGACTCCTTACTTTGGTGAGCAGTTCTTC.

V usage is TRBV28 and J usage is TRBJ2-3; TRBD2 agrees at 8 bases. Trimming at V came to 2 bases and at J to 2 bases, leaving 3 bases not matched to a gene. Germline lookup yields CDR1 MDHEN and CDR2 SYDVKM. This CDR3 contains 15 residues. The CDR3 sequence: CASSLTSGYTDTQYF. DNA of the CDR3: TGTGCCAGCAGTTTAACTAGCGGATACACAGATACGCAGTATTTT.

The chain couples TRBV7-9 to TRBJ2-1; D is uncertain. This CDR3 has 15 amino acids. In germline, CDR1 is SEHNR, CDR2 FQNEAQ (reference sequence). V was pared by 1 base and J by 4 bases, with 11 bases between. The chain's CDR3 is CASSLGPYGYNEQFF. CDR3 nucleotide sequence: TGTGCCAGCAGCTTAGGGCCCTACGGGTACAATGAGCAGTTCTTC. The full variable domain, in which reference TRBV7-9 and TRBJ2-1 provide the parts outside the CDR3, is DTGVSQNPRHKITKRGQNVTFRCDPISEHNRLYWYRQTLGQGPEFLTYFQNEAQLEKSRLLSDRFSAERPKGSFSTLEIQRTEQGDSAMYLCASSLGPYGYNEQFFGPGTRLTVL.

This chain links TRBV19 with TRBJ1-6; possible D gene TRBD1, 5 bases. Germline lookup yields CDR1 LNHDA and CDR2 SQIVND (reference sequence). The CDR3 spans 15 residues. Deletions cut 4 bases from V and 7 bases from J, with 14 bases between. CDR3: CASSTRTWTNSPLHF. The CDR3 region has the DNA TGTGCCAGTAGTACGCGGACATGGACCAATTCACCCCTCCACTTT.

The chain is built from TRBV2 and TRBJ2-7; 9 bases fit TRBD1. CDR3 length: 16 amino acids. Trimming removed 5 bases from V and 4 bases from J; junction bases left unmatched: 12. Germline loops: CDR1 SNHLY, CDR2 FYNNEI. The CDR3 here is CASSPLGGQGTYEQYF. The CDR3 DNA is TGTGCCAGCAGTCCCCTGGGAGGACAGGGGACGTACGAGCAGTACTTC. The full variable domain, with the rest looked up from reference TRBV2 and TRBJ2-7, is EPEVTQTPSHQVTQMGQEVILRCVPISNHLYFYWYRQILGQKVEFLVSFYNNEISEKSEIFDDQFSVERPDGSNFTLKIRSTKLEDSAMYFCASSPLGGQGTYEQYFGPGTRLTVT.

The chain is built from TRBV27 and TRBJ1-6; D not certain. The CDR3 length is 15 residues. Germline V gene data show CDR1 as MNHEY and CDR2 as SMNVEV (reference sequence). V gave up 5 bases and J gave up 10 bases, with 18 bases separating them. CDR3 amino acids: CASSPIPGLKSPLHF. CDR3 coding DNA: TGTGCCAGCAGTCCCATCCCAGGATTAAAGTCACCCCTCCACTTT.